A single sample gave rise to the 19 T cell receptor beta chains below, sequenced in a study of T cell repertoires in cytomegalovirus infection. TCRdb re-called the reads with MiXCR, one entry per CDR3 protein. The sample has roughly 600,000 distinct CDR3 sequences, approximately 24% seen once. Sample: CD8+ T cells from PBMCs. The receptors originated from a human donor in good health (CMV status not recorded). Some clones in this sample may be carry-over from other donors' samples.

Remarks on this clonotype: A clone one base away is much larger, so this may be a read error. V and J are TRBV6-2 or TRBV6-3 and TRBJ2-1; D gene uncertain. The CDR3 totals 13 residues. V was clipped by 6 bases and J by 3 bases, with 9 bases between them. Per the germline V gene, CDR1 is MNHEY and CDR2 is SVGEGT. The CDR3 region is CASSPDDYNEQFF. CDR3 DNA: TGTGCCAGCAGCCCGGACGACTACAATGAGCAGTTCTTC.

This clonotype appeared a few times. This sequence joins TRBV20-1 and TRBJ2-7, with D perhaps assigned TRBD1 or TRBD2 (5 bases each). V was pared by 4 bases and J by 7 bases, with 20 bases between. The CDR3 covers 14 residues. Looked up from germline, CDR1 is DFQATT and CDR2 is SNEGSKA (reference sequence). The DNA of the CDR3 is TGCAGTGCTATTGGTTCTAGGGGTCGGGAAGAGCAGTACTTC. Protein sequence: CSAIGSRGREEQYF.

This clonotype was observed a few times. The genes are TRBV6-2 or TRBV6-3 and TRBJ2-2; TRBD2 aligns across 7 bases. CDR1 MNHEY and CDR2 SVGEGT come from the germline V gene. With V trimmed by 5 bases and J by 1 base, 4 bases remained unmatched. This CDR3 comprises 15 residues. CDR3 sequence reads: CASSPGLLNTGELFF. The CDR3 nucleotides are TGTGCCAGCAGTCCGGGACTATTGAACACCGGGGAGCTGTTTTTT.

In regard to this clonotype: A read error may be the cause here, since a much bigger clone is one base away. The chain employs TRBV7-9 and TRBJ2-5; 7 nucleotides align to TRBD2. Germline lookup yields CDR1 SEHNR and CDR2 FQNEAQ (reference sequence). The CDR3 has 11 amino acids. The CDR3 region has the DNA TGTGTCAGCAGTTCGACTAGCAACCAGTACTTC. Translating gives CVSSSTSNQYF.

This clonotype came up once. The rearrangement joins TRBV4-1 to TRBJ1-1; 12 bases fit TRBD1. The trim removed 4 bases at V and 3 bases at J, leaving 6 bases unmatched. CDR3 length equals 16 residues. Germline V CDR1 and CDR2: MGHRA, YSYEKL. The CDR3 sequence is CASSPGQGASDTEAFF. The CDR3 DNA reads as TGCGCCAGCAGCCCGGGACAGGGGGCATCGGACACTGAAGCTTTCTTT.

This rearrangement joins TRBV7-8 to TRBJ2-7, with unresolved D. The CDR3 sequence is 15 residues long. The V and J ends lost 1 base and 0 bases respectively, with 10 bases between them. Germline values: CDR1 SGHVS, CDR2 FQNEAQ. The CDR3 sequence is CASSLVGRFSYEQYF. The CDR3 coding sequence is TGTGCCAGCAGCTTAGTGGGCAGGTTCTCCTACGAGCAGTACTTC.

Ten or more counts support this clonotype. This chain connects TRBV13 to TRBJ2-7; the match to TRBD1 covers 10 bases. Per the germline V gene, CDR1 is PRHDT and CDR2 is FYEKMQ (reference sequence). J lost 6 bases, V lost 5 bases, and 7 bases had no gene match. The CDR3 has 14 amino acids. CDR3 DNA sequence: TGTGCCAGCAGCCCACCAGACAGGGGGCCCGAGCAGTACTTC. Its protein product is CASSPPDRGPEQYF.

This clonotype was counted only a few times. This chain connects TRBV27 to TRBJ1-1, with TRBD1 identical over 9 bases. V dropped 6 bases and J dropped 8; count of bases not matched to a gene: 4. The CDR3 has 12 residues. Germline assignment: CDR1 MNHEY and CDR2 SMNVEV (reference sequence). CDR3 region: CASSRTGAEAFF. The CDR3 DNA reads TGTGCCAGCAGCCGGACAGGGGCCGAAGCTTTCTTT.

The V and J genes are TRBV7-3 and TRBJ2-2; 15 bases line up with TRBD2. V shed 5 bases and J 1 base; nucleotides not matched to a gene: 5. There are 18 residues in the CDR3. Germline loops: CDR1 SGHTA, CDR2 FQGTGA. In nucleotides, the CDR3 is TGTGCCAGCAGCCCCCGGACTAGCGGGGGGGTGAACACCGGGGAGCTGTTTTTT. Encoded protein: CASSPRTSGGVNTGELFF. The whole variable domain, remainder taken from reference TRBV7-3 and TRBJ2-2, is GAGVSQTPSNKVTEKGKYVELRCDPISGHTALYWYRQSLGQGPEFLIYFQGTGAADDSGLPNDRFFAVRPEGSVSTLKIQRTERGDSAVYLCASSPRTSGGVNTGELFFGEGSRLTVL.

The sample holds a few counts of this clonotype. The chain couples TRBV5-4 to TRBJ2-1; TRBD1 agrees at 9 bases. The trim removed 4 bases at V and 8 bases at J, leaving 13 bases unmatched. The CDR3 sequence is 16 residues long. Germline V gene lookup returns CDR1 SGHNT and CDR2 YYREEE (reference sequence). The CDR3 region is CASSKTGGIGVYEQFF. The CDR3 DNA reads as TGTGCCAGCAGCAAAACAGGGGGCATAGGGGTCTATGAGCAGTTCTTC.

In this sample, this clonotype turned up a few times. The CDR3 region is CASKRPGQGPQDGYTF. The CDR3 DNA follows: TGTGCCAGCAAACGACCGGGACAGGGGCCGCAGGATGGCTACACCTTC. The rearrangement uses TRBV25-1 and TRBJ1-2; 10 positions agree with TRBD1. Trimming cost V 7 bases and J 6 bases; bases outside gene matches: 14. This CDR3 has 16 residues. The germline gives CDR1 MGHDK, CDR2 SYGVNS.

In its sample, this clonotype was seen a few times. The V gene is TRBV5-5, the J gene TRBJ1-3; perhaps TRBD1 as D (6 bases). Trimming cost V 3 bases and J 2 bases, with 12 bases left between them. CDR1 and CDR2 from the germline V gene are SGHKS and YYEKEE (reference sequence). This CDR3 region has 15 residues. The CDR3 here is CASSWRSGAGNTIYF. CDR3 sequence (DNA): TGTGCCAGCAGCTGGAGATCAGGGGCTGGAAACACCATATATTTT.

The V call is TRBV4-1, the J call TRBJ2-3; 7 positions agree with TRBD1. Germline V lookup: CDR1 MGHRA, CDR2 YSYEKL. This CDR3 region has 15 residues. After removal of 2 bases from V and 5 bases from J, the junction contained 7 bases not matched to a gene. CDR3 nucleotides: TGCGCCAGCAGCCAACGACAGGGACCGGGAGATACGCAGTATTTT. This gives the protein CASSQRQGPGDTQYF.

This clonotype was seen a few times. V usage is TRBV7-8 and J usage is TRBJ2-6, with D possibly being TRBD1 or TRBD2 (5 bases each). V lost 8 bases to trimming and J lost 0 bases, with 17 bases between them. CDR1 and CDR2 (germline): SGHVS, FQNEAQ. This CDR3 has 17 amino acids. The CDR3 loop is CASHLGGHYSGANVLTF. For the CDR3, the DNA is TGTGCCAGCCACCTTGGGGGTCACTACTCTGGGGCCAACGTCCTGACTTTC.

The chain employs TRBV2 and TRBJ1-1; D may be TRBD1 (5 bases). CDR1 is SNHLY, CDR2 FYNNEI, per germline. With 9 bases removed from V and 8 bases from J, the gap between germline ends came to 16 bases. This CDR3 comprises 12 residues. In nucleotides, the CDR3 is TGTGCCAGTGCCGGGACGTTTCCCGAAGCTTTCTTT. This translates into CASAGTFPEAFF.

In this sample, this clonotype turned up many times. The V gene is TRBV19, the J gene TRBJ2-3; D unresolved. The germline V and J ends were trimmed by 5 bases and 3 bases, with 12 bases remaining between them. Germline CDR1 is LNHDA and CDR2 is SQIVND (reference sequence). The CDR3 has 14 amino acids. The CDR3 region is CASSPQSTTDTQYF. Here the CDR3 DNA reads TGTGCCAGTAGTCCACAGTCTACTACAGATACGCAGTATTTT.

This clonotype came up many times. The chain has TRBV7-2 and TRBJ2-7; 11 positions agree with TRBD2. The CDR3 runs to 15 residues. Germline lookup yields CDR1 SGHTA and CDR2 FQGNSA. V shed 4 bases, J shed 5 bases, and the junction held 7 bases outside the gene matches. The CDR3 loop reads CASSSIAGGLNEQYF. The DNA of the CDR3 is TGTGCCAGCAGCTCCATAGCGGGGGGGCTTAACGAGCAGTACTTC.

This clonotype was counted many times. The V gene is TRBV5-1, the J gene TRBJ2-3; D assignment may be TRBD1 or TRBD2 (5 bases each). V was pared by 6 bases and J by 4 bases, with 15 bases between. Per the germline V gene, CDR1 is SGHRS and CDR2 is YFSETQ. The CDR3 is 14 amino acids. CDR3 in amino acids: CASTGPALPDTQYF. DNA for the CDR3: TGCGCCAGCACGGGGCCGGCGCTCCCAGATACGCAGTATTTT.

This clonotype was found many times. The rearrangement joins TRBV7-2 to TRBJ2-3; TRBD1 might be the D (6 bases). CDR3 length: 14 residues. Germline assignment: CDR1 SGHTA and CDR2 FQGNSA. Trimming left V 4 bases short and J 3 bases short, with 11 bases between. The CDR3 DNA sequence: TGTGCCAGCAGCTATCAGGGGCGGACAGATACGCAGTATTTT. Its translation is CASSYQGRTDTQYF.